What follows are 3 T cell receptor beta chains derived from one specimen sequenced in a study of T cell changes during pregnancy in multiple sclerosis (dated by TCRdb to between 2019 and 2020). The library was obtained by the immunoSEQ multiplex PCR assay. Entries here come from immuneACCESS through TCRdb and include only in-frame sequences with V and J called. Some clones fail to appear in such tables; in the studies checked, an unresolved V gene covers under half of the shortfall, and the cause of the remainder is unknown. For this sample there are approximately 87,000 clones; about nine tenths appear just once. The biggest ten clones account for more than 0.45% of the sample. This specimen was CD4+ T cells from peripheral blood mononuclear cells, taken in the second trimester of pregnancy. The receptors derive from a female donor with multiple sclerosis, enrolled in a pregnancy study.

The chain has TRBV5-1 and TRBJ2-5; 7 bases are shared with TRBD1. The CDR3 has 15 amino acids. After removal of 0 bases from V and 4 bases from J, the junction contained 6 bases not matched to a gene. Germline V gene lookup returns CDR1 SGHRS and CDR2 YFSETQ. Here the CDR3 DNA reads TGCGCCAGCAGCTTGGGACAGGGATCTAGAGAGACCCAGTACTTC. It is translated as CASSLGQGSRETQYF.

CDR3 in amino acids: CASSLDSSGRYTDTQYF. As DNA, the CDR3 is TGTGCCAGCAGCTTGGATTCCAGCGGGAGATATACAGATACGCAGTATTTT. This sequence joins TRBV5-6 and TRBJ2-3; TRBD2 agrees at 8 bases. This CDR3 spans 17 amino acids. Trimming took 0 bases from V and 3 from J; bases not matched to a gene: 9. CDR1 SGHDT and CDR2 YYEEEE come from the germline V gene.

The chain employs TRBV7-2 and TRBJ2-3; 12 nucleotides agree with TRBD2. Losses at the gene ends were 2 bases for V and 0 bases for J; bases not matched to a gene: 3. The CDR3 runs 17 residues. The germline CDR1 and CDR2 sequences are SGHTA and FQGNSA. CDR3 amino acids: CASSLTGTSGSTDTQYF. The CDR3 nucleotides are TGTGCCAGCAGCTTAACCGGGACTAGCGGGAGCACAGATACGCAGTATTTT. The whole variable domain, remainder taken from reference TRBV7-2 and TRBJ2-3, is GAGVSQSPSNKVTEKGKDVELRCDPISGHTALYWYRQSLGQGLEFLIYFQGNSAPDKSGLPSDRFSAERTGGSVSTLTIQRTQQEDSAVYLCASSLTGTSGSTDTQYFGPGTRLTVL.